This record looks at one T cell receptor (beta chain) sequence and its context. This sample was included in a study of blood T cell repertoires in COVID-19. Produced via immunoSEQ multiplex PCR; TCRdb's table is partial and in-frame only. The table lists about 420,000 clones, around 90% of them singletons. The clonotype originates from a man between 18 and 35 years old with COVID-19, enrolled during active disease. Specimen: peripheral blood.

CDR3 sequence (DNA): TGTGCCAGCAGCCAAGAAGGGGGCGGGGGGAGCTCCTACAATGAGCAGTTCTTC. It is translated as CASSQEGGGGSSYNEQFF. The chain joins TRBV4-2 to TRBJ2-1; tentative D call: TRBD2 (8 bases). The CDR3 length is 18 residues. Trimming cost V 0 bases and J 0 bases, with 15 bases left between them. Per germline, CDR1 LGHNA and CDR2 YNFKEQ.